A single sample is the source of the 11 T cell receptor beta chains below, sequenced in a study of breast tumors, draining lymph nodes, adjacent tissues. TCRdb re-called the multiplex PCR reads with MiXCR, one entry per CDR3 protein. The sample carries about 24,000 distinct CDR3 sequences, 68% recorded once. Sequenced material: tumor-adjacent breast tissue. The source is a female donor with breast cancer. Some clones in this sample may be carry-over from other donors' samples.

This clonotype is classed as medium-sized. The chain carries TRBV7-8 and TRBJ1-5; D ambiguous. CDR1 and CDR2 (germline): SGHVS, FQNEAQ. V was trimmed by 0 bases and J by 3 bases, leaving 9 bases between them. There are 15 residues in the CDR3. CDR3 loop: CASSLASSPNQPQHF. The CDR3 nucleotides read TGTGCCAGCAGCTTAGCTAGCTCCCCCAATCAGCCCCAGCATTTT.

V and J are TRBV29-1 and TRBJ1-3; D is ambiguous. The CDR3 has 13 amino acids. Germline-derived CDR1 and CDR2 are SQVTM and ANQGSEA. Deletions cut 3 bases from V and 2 bases from J, with 8 bases between. The CDR3 is CSVEGRAGNTIYF. Here the CDR3 DNA reads TGCAGCGTTGAGGGGAGAGCTGGAAACACCATATATTTT.

This chain connects TRBV30 to TRBJ1-2; D unresolved. The CDR3 extends over 13 amino acids. Germline CDR1 and CDR2: GTSNPN and SVGIG (reference sequence). CDR3 in amino acids: CARLGSDNYGYTF. The CDR3 DNA follows: TGTGCGCGTCTAGGCAGCGATAACTATGGCTACACCTTC.

V is TRBV5-4 and J is TRBJ1-6; no definite D call. From germline, CDR1 is SGHNT and CDR2 YYREEE (reference sequence). Trimming took 3 bases from V and 10 from J, leaving 23 bases between them. The CDR3 extends over 17 amino acids. In DNA, the CDR3 is TGTGCCAGCAGCTCGGATAATTTGGTTCCGGGAGGGTCACCCCTCCACTTT. Translated, it gives CASSSDNLVPGGSPLHF.

The chain links TRBV28 to TRBJ1-2; 12 bases map to TRBD1. The CDR3 spans 16 residues. Germline trimming cut 5 bases from V and 7 bases from J; bases unmatched to any gene: 11. The V gene's germline CDR1 is MDHEN and CDR2 SYDVKM. The CDR3 DNA sequence: TGTGCCAGCAGTCTTCCCGGGACAGGGGGCGCGGGTGGCTACACCTTC. Its translation is CASSLPGTGGAGGYTF.

This clonotype was observed a single time. The J gene is TRBJ2-7, the V gene TRBV6-1; D gene unclear. Germline CDR1 MNHNS, CDR2 SASEGT. V was shortened by 2 bases and J by 0 bases, with 11 bases between the two germline ends. This CDR3 is built from 15 residues. The DNA for the CDR3 is TGTGCCAGCAGTGAAAATTATGGGCCCTCCTACGAGCAGTACTTC. Residues: CASSENYGPSYEQYF.

The chain is built from TRBV20-1 and TRBJ2-2; 13 positions match TRBD2. J gave up 6 bases and V 3 bases, and 10 bases lay outside the gene matches. This CDR3 comprises 17 residues. Germline V gene lookup returns CDR1 DFQATT and CDR2 SNEGSKA (reference sequence). The CDR3 here is CSARKGLAGPEPGELFF. The CDR3 nucleotides read TGCAGTGCTAGGAAGGGACTAGCGGGACCAGAACCCGGGGAGCTGTTTTTT.

The rearrangement links TRBV20-1 to TRBJ2-5; D ambiguous. The CDR3 loop spans 11 amino acids. Trimming took 2 bases from V and 6 from J, leaving 7 bases between them. Germline values: CDR1 DFQATT, CDR2 SNEGSKA (reference sequence). This CDR3 reads CSARPAQTQYF. CDR3 in DNA: TGCAGTGCTAGACCCGCCCAGACCCAGTACTTC.

V and J are TRBV28 and TRBJ1-6; 7 bases are shared with TRBD1. This CDR3 contains 14 residues. V was pared by 6 bases and J by 9 bases, with 8 bases of the junction left unmatched. CDR1 MDHEN and CDR2 SYDVKM come from the germline V gene. The CDR3 region is CASRAGTVGSPLHF. The CDR3 bases are TGTGCCAGCAGAGCCGGGACAGTAGGTTCACCCCTCCACTTT. Based on the CDR3 plus reference TRBV28 and TRBJ1-6, the full variable domain is DVKVTQSSRYLVKRTGEKVFLECVQDMDHENMFWYRQDPGLGLRLIYFSYDVKMKEKGDIPEGYSVSREKKERFSLILESASTNQTSMYLCASRAGTVGSPLHFGNGTRLTVT.

CDR3 loop: CASSREDTQYF. Here the CDR3 DNA reads TGCGCCAGCTCGCGCGAAGATACGCAGTATTTT. The chain employs TRBV5-1 and TRBJ2-3; D is undetermined. CDR1 SGHRS and CDR2 YFSETQ come from the germline V gene. This CDR3 is 11 amino acids long. Between the trimmed V and J ends, which lost 7 bases and 5 bases, there was a span of 8 bases.

The chain combines TRBV7-3 with TRBJ2-7; D is unclear. The CDR3 spans 13 residues. Trimming pared 2 bases from V and 3 bases from J, leaving 8 bases between. CDR1 is SGHTA, CDR2 FQGTGA, per germline. The chain's CDR3 is CASSLVPGYEQYF. DNA of the CDR3: TGTGCCAGCAGCTTAGTCCCGGGCTACGAGCAGTACTTC.